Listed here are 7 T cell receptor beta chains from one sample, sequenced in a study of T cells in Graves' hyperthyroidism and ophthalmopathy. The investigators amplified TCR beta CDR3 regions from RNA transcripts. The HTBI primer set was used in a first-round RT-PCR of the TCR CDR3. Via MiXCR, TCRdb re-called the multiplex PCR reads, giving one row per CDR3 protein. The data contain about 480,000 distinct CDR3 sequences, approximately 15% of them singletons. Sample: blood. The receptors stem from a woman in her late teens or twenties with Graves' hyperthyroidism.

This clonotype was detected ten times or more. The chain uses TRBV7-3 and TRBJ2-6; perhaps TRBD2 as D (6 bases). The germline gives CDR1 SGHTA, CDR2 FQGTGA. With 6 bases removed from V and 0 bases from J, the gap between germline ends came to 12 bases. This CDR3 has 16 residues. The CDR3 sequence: CASRKPGLSGANVLTF. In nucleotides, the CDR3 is TGTGCCAGCAGGAAACCGGGACTCTCTGGGGCCAACGTCCTGACTTTC.

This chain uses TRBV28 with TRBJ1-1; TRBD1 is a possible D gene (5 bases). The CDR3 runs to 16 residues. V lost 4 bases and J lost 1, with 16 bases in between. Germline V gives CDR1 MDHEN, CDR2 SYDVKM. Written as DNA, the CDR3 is TGTGCCAGCAGTTACCTCACGGCAGGGCCGAACACTGAAGCTTTCTTT. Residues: CASSYLTAGPNTEAFF.

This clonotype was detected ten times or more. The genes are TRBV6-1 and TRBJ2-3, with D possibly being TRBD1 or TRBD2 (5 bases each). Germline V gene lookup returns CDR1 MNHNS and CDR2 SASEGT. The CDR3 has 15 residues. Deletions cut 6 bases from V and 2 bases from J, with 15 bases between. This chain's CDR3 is CASRGSRGSTDTQYF. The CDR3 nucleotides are TGTGCCAGCAGGGGCTCGAGGGGCTCCACAGATACGCAGTATTTT.

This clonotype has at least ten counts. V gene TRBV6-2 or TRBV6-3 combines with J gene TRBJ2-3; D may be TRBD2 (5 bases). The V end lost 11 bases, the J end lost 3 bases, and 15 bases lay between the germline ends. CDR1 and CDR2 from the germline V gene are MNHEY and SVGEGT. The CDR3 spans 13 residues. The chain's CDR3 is CAGSLGGTDTQYF. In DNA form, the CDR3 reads TGTGCCGGTTCGCTCGGCGGGACAGATACGCAGTATTTT.

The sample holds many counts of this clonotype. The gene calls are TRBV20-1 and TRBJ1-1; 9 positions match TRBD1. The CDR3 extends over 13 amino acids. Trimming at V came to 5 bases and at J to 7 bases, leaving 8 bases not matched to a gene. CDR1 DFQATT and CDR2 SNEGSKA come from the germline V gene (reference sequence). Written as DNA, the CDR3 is TGCAGTGCTGTACAGGGGGCGCATAGTGAAGCTTTCTTT. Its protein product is CSAVQGAHSEAFF.

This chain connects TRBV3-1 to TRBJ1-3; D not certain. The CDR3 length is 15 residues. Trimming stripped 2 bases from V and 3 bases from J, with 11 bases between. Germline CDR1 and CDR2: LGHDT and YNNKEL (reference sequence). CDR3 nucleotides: TGTGCCAGCAGCCAATACGGCGGATTTGGAAACACCATATATTTT. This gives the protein CASSQYGGFGNTIYF.

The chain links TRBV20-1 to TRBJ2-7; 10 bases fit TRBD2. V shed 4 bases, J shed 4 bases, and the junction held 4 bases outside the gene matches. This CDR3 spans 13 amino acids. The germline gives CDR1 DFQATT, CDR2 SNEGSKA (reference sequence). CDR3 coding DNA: TGCAGTGCTACCGAAGCGGGAGGGTACGAGCAGTACGTC. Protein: CSATEAGGYEQYV.